The 28 T cell receptor beta chains below come from one sample, sequenced in a study of T-cell reconstitution after alpha-beta-depleted transplantation in children. For TCRbeta, the library was prepared with unique molecular identifiers. TCRdb re-analysed the PCR reads in MiXCR, keeping a single row per CDR3 protein. The repertoire holds 350,000 to 500,000 distinct CDR3 sequences, with around two fifths as singletons. The sequencing here drew on PBMCs, taken before TCRalphabeta/CD19-depleted stem cell transplant. Receptors originate from a girl aged 2 to 9 with aplastic anemia, due to receive a stem cell transplant.

This clonotype was recorded many times. V gene TRBV12-3 or TRBV12-4 combines with J gene TRBJ2-7; 8 positions agree with TRBD1. J was trimmed by 4 bases and V by 4 bases; bases with no gene match: 6. The length of the CDR3 is 14 residues. The DNA of the CDR3 is TGTGCCAGCAGTTGGACAGGGACATTTTACGAGCAGTACTTC. Amino acid sequence: CASSWTGTFYEQYF.

Notes on this clonotype: The DNA is omitted, as the CDR3 cannot be located on it reliably, and the CDR3 follows TCRdb's listing. The gene calls are TRBV20-1 and TRBJ1-2. CDR1 is DFQATT and CDR2 is SNEGSKA in the germline V gene (reference sequence). The CDR3 numbers 13 amino acids, ends counted. The CDR3 loop reads CSALTDTNYGCTF.

This sequence joins TRBV4-2 and TRBJ2-7, with 7 bases fitting TRBD1. The ends lost 0 bases at V and 3 bases at J; junction bases unmatched: 5. The CDR3 runs 15 residues. From germline, CDR1 is LGHNA and CDR2 YNFKEQ. CDR3 protein: CASSQDRGQLYEQYF. The CDR3 bases are TGTGCCAGCAGCCAAGACCGGGGACAGCTCTACGAGCAGTACTTC.

The genes are TRBV28 and TRBJ2-3; weak D call: TRBD2 (6 bases). The V gene's germline CDR1 is MDHEN and CDR2 SYDVKM. Trimming pared 5 bases from V and 0 bases from J, leaving 9 bases between. The CDR3 spans 14 residues. The CDR3 DNA sequence: TGTGCCAGCAGTACGGCGGGGAGCACAGATACGCAGTATTTT. Protein sequence: CASSTAGSTDTQYF.

Ten or more counts support this clonotype. The CDR3 sequence: CASSQTPTGSEKLFF. CDR3 bases: TGCGCCAGCAGCCAAACCCCTACGGGGAGTGAAAAACTGTTTTTT. The chain has TRBV4-1 and TRBJ1-4; D remains ambiguous. Deletions cut 2 bases from V and 7 bases from J, with 14 bases between. Germline V gives CDR1 MGHRA, CDR2 YSYEKL. The CDR3 is 15 residues long.

The gene calls are TRBV5-1 and TRBJ1-4; a possible D gene is TRBD1 (5 bases). Looked up from germline, CDR1 is SGHRS and CDR2 is YFSETQ. The V and J ends lost 4 bases and 7 bases respectively, with 17 bases between them. This CDR3 has 15 amino acids. The CDR3 region has the DNA TGCGCCAGCAGCCCGGAGCTTGCAAGGGGTGAAAAACTGTTTTTT. It is translated as CASSPELARGEKLFF.

The V gene is TRBV20-1, the J gene TRBJ1-1; D remains unclear. The germline gives CDR1 DFQATT, CDR2 SNEGSKA (reference sequence). The V and J ends lost 3 bases and 0 bases respectively, with 8 bases between them. This CDR3 region has 13 residues. The CDR3 coding sequence is TGCAGTGCTAGTTTCGGTTTGAACACTGAAGCTTTCTTT. As protein: CSASFGLNTEAFF.

The chain couples TRBV7-8 to TRBJ1-2, with 10 bases lining up with TRBD1. CDR1 and CDR2 from the germline V gene are SGHVS and FQNEAQ. CDR3 length: 17 residues. Trimming cost V 0 bases and J 4 bases; bases outside gene matches: 8. CDR3 region: CASSLAKGQGIGYGYTF. DNA of the CDR3: TGTGCCAGCAGCTTAGCGAAGGGACAGGGGATCGGCTATGGCTACACCTTC.

The V gene is TRBV29-1, the J gene TRBJ2-1, with D maybe TRBD1 (5 bases). Trimming shortened V by 4 bases and J by 0 bases, and 7 bases separated the two germline ends. The CDR3 has 13 residues. The V gene's germline CDR1 is SQVTM and CDR2 ANQGSEA. The CDR3: CSVGQPSYNEQFF. CDR3 nucleotides: TGCAGCGTTGGACAGCCCTCCTACAATGAGCAGTTCTTC.

This clonotype was counted at least ten times. This chain links TRBV5-1 with TRBJ2-3; D gene unclear. The CDR3 is 16 amino acids. In germline, CDR1 is SGHRS, CDR2 YFSETQ. V lost 1 base and J lost 4, with 16 bases in between. The CDR3 is CASSLPASWDSDTQYF. In nucleotides, the CDR3 is TGCGCCAGCAGCTTGCCGGCTAGTTGGGATTCAGATACGCAGTATTTT.

DNA for the CDR3: TGCGCCAGCAGCTCTCCGGGGTCCGATACGCAGTATTTT. Amino acid sequence: CASSSPGSDTQYF. This sequence joins TRBV5-1 and TRBJ2-3; D possibly corresponds to TRBD2 (5 bases). The germline V gene has CDR1 SGHRS and CDR2 YFSETQ. The germline V and J ends were trimmed by 3 bases and 6 bases, with 11 bases remaining between them. This CDR3 comprises 13 residues.

This clonotype was counted many times. The V and J genes are TRBV5-1 and TRBJ2-7; 7 bases line up with TRBD1. The V gene end was trimmed by 2 bases and the J gene end by 2 bases; junction bases not matched to a gene: 1. The germline V gene encodes CDR1 SGHRS and CDR2 YFSETQ. The length of the CDR3 is 13 residues. The CDR3 DNA reads as TGCGCCAGCAGCTTTACAGGGGCCTACGAGCAGTACTTC. Translation: CASSFTGAYEQYF. Looking up the rest from reference TRBV5-1 and TRBJ2-7 gives the full variable domain: KAGVTQTPRYLIKTRGQQVTLSCSPISGHRSVSWYQQTPGQGLQFLFEYFSETQRNKGNFPGRFSGRQFSNSRSEMNVSTLELGDSALYLCASSFTGAYEQYFGPGTRLTVT.

This clonotype showed up many times. The rearrangement joins TRBV5-1 to TRBJ2-5; D call uncertain. The CDR3 length is 14 residues. V was trimmed by 0 bases and J by 2 bases, leaving 8 bases between them. The germline gives CDR1 SGHRS, CDR2 YFSETQ. For the CDR3, the DNA is TGCGCCAGCAGCTTGGACACAGTACAAGAGACCCAGTACTTC. Translated: CASSLDTVQETQYF.

The V gene is TRBV20-1, the J gene TRBJ2-2, with 9 nucleotides matching TRBD1. The CDR3 extends over 14 amino acids. Germline V gene sequence: CDR1 DFQATT, CDR2 SNEGSKA (reference sequence). With V trimmed by 5 bases and J by 3 bases, 4 bases remained unmatched. CDR3 in DNA: TGCAGTGCTCCTCGGACAGGGGACACCGGGGAGCTGTTTTTT. Amino acid sequence: CSAPRTGDTGELFF.

The V call is TRBV20-1, the J call TRBJ2-3; D unresolved. Deletions cut 2 bases from V and 4 bases from J, with 13 bases between. In germline, CDR1 is DFQATT, CDR2 SNEGSKA (reference sequence). This CDR3 contains 14 residues. CDR3 nucleotide sequence: TGCAGTGCTAGACGGCCGGATGGCGCAGATACGCAGTATTTT. Its translation is CSARRPDGADTQYF.

The table lists this clonotype with many counts. The gene calls are TRBV4-3 and TRBJ1-5; 10 positions match TRBD1. The germline V gene encodes CDR1 LGHNA and CDR2 YSLEER. The J segment lost 8 bases and the V segment lost 4 bases, leaving 5 bases of the junction unmatched. The CDR3 has 14 residues. The CDR3 region has the DNA TGCGCCAGCAGCCGGGACAGGGGAGGGGAGCCCCAGCATTTT. Its translation: CASSRDRGGEPQHF.

The chain is built from TRBV7-8 and TRBJ2-1, with a weak D call TRBD1 (5 bases). The germline V gene has CDR1 SGHVS and CDR2 FQNEAQ. Trimming pared 4 bases from V and 4 bases from J, leaving 11 bases between. This CDR3 spans 14 amino acids. CDR3 sequence reads: CASSSDTYYNEQFF. The CDR3 DNA is TGTGCCAGCAGCTCGGACACGTATTACAATGAGCAGTTCTTC. The whole variable domain, remainder taken from reference TRBV7-8 and TRBJ2-1, is GAGVSQSPRYKVAKRGQDVALRCDPISGHVSLFWYQQALGQGPEFLTYFQNEAQLDKSGLPSDRFFAERPEGSVSTLKIQRTQQEDSAVYLCASSSDTYYNEQFFGPGTRLTVL.

V and J are TRBV12-3 or TRBV12-4 and TRBJ2-1, with TRBD2 matching over 10 bases. CDR3 length equals 16 residues. The V and J ends lost 2 bases and 7 bases, in that order; junction bases with no gene match: 8. The CDR3 bases are TGTGCCAGCAGTTTATTAAGCGGGAGGGCCAGGAATGAGCAGTTCTTC. Translated: CASSLLSGRARNEQFF.

Ten or more counts support this clonotype. This chain uses TRBV9 with TRBJ2-1, with 10 bases lining up with TRBD2. The junction had 6 bases not matched to a gene; V was cut back by 4 bases and J by 8 bases. Per germline, CDR1 SGDLS and CDR2 YYNGEE. CDR3 length equals 14 residues. CDR3 sequence: CASSLLAGAHEQFF. The CDR3, as DNA: TGTGCCAGCAGCCTCCTAGCGGGAGCCCATGAGCAGTTCTTC.

The chain is built from TRBV10-3 and TRBJ1-2; a possible D gene is TRBD1 (5 bases). The CDR3 extends over 16 amino acids. The V gene's germline CDR1 is ENHRY and CDR2 SYGVKD. V lost 2 bases and J 6 bases, leaving 19 bases between the germline ends. The CDR3 loop is CAISERTGLSTDGYTF. CDR3 in DNA: TGTGCCATCAGTGAGAGGACGGGGCTAAGTACGGATGGCTACACCTTC.

V and J are TRBV7-9 and TRBJ1-2; tentative D call: TRBD1 (6 bases). V lost 10 bases to trimming and J lost 5 bases, with 14 bases between them. CDR1 is SEHNR and CDR2 is FQNEAQ in the germline V gene (reference sequence). This CDR3 is 12 amino acids long. CDR3 coding DNA: TGTGCCACAGGAAAACAGGGTTATGGCTACACCTTC. Protein product: CATGKQGYGYTF.

The chain joins TRBV6-4 to TRBJ1-1; D is unclear. The germline V gene has CDR1 MRHNA and CDR2 SNTAGT. The CDR3 totals 14 residues. The V and J ends lost 4 bases and 5 bases respectively, with 14 bases between them. As DNA, the CDR3 is TGTGCCAGCAGTGGCAAAGTGGGCCGGACTGAAGCTTTCTTT. This codes for CASSGKVGRTEAFF.

In this sample, this clonotype turned up a few times. The chain links TRBV5-1 to TRBJ2-1; 8 bases align to TRBD2. The CDR3 loop spans 16 amino acids. Germline V lookup: CDR1 SGHRS, CDR2 YFSETQ. Trimming cost V 3 bases and J 2 bases; bases outside gene matches: 7. In DNA form, the CDR3 reads TGCGCCAGCAGCTCCCGGGGGGGGAGAACCTACAATGAGCAGTTCTTC. This encodes CASSSRGGRTYNEQFF. Complete variable domain (other parts from reference TRBV5-1 and TRBJ2-1): KAGVTQTPRYLIKTRGQQVTLSCSPISGHRSVSWYQQTPGQGLQFLFEYFSETQRNKGNFPGRFSGRQFSNSRSEMNVSTLELGDSALYLCASSSRGGRTYNEQFFGPGTRLTVL.

This clonotype turned up a few times. This chain uses TRBV5-1 with TRBJ2-7; no reliable D call. Trimming cost V 0 bases and J 2 bases, with 15 bases left between them. CDR3 length: 16 residues. Per the germline V gene, CDR1 is SGHRS and CDR2 is YFSETQ. The CDR3 loop is CASSLASDVDAYEQYF. The CDR3 coding sequence is TGCGCCAGCAGCTTGGCCAGCGACGTCGACGCCTACGAGCAGTACTTC.

This clonotype was counted a few times. The chain couples TRBV2 to TRBJ2-1, with 11 bases lining up with TRBD2. Trimming at V came to 4 bases and at J to 5 bases, leaving 16 bases not matched to a gene. The CDR3 consists of 19 residues. The germline V gene encodes CDR1 SNHLY and CDR2 FYNNEI. CDR3: CASSGRSERTSGPNNEQFF. The CDR3 DNA reads as TGTGCCAGCAGTGGGAGATCAGAAAGGACTAGCGGGCCCAACAATGAGCAGTTCTTC.

As to this clonotype: A read error is possible here, since a much larger clone lies one base away. CDR3 protein: CAIGGRFSYERYF. The CDR3 DNA is TGTGCCATCGGAGGGAGATTCTCCTACGAGCGGTACTTC. V is TRBV10-3 and J is TRBJ2-7, with a tentative D call TRBD2 (6 bases). This CDR3 region has 13 residues. Germline V gene lookup returns CDR1 ENHRY and CDR2 SYGVKD.

This clonotype was seen once. The rearrangement uses TRBV29-1 and TRBJ2-7, with 8 bases matching TRBD1. The CDR3 consists of 14 residues. Germline trimming cut 5 bases from V and 0 bases from J; bases unmatched to any gene: 6. The germline gives CDR1 SQVTM, CDR2 ANQGSEA. CDR3 DNA sequence: TGCAGCGTTTTCGGGACAGGACCCTCCTACGAGCAGTACTTC. It is translated as CSVFGTGPSYEQYF.

This clonotype occurred a few times. J is TRBJ2-5 and V is TRBV25-1; unclear D gene. Trimming left V 4 bases short and J 2 bases short, with 14 bases between. There are 15 residues in the CDR3. Germline CDR1 is MGHDK and CDR2 is SYGVNS. The CDR3 spells CASSGRRPWQETQYF. The CDR3 DNA reads as TGTGCCAGCAGTGGGCGCAGGCCATGGCAAGAGACCCAGTACTTC.